These 25 T cell receptor beta chains were sequenced from one sample in a study of blood T cell repertoires in COVID-19. Clones were read by immunoSEQ multiplex PCR, and TCRdb kept only the in-frame ones, dropping some. The table has fewer than 300,000 clones, around 87% seen once. The sample was peripheral blood. These receptor sequences come from a woman aged 45-65 years with acute or convalescent COVID-19.

The chain is built from TRBV5-1 and TRBJ1-3; tentative D call: TRBD1 (6 bases). Trimming pared 3 bases from V and 4 bases from J, leaving 14 bases between. Germline CDR1 and CDR2: SGHRS and YFSETQ. The CDR3 runs to 15 residues. CDR3 amino acids: CASSSIGGMGNTIYF. DNA of the CDR3: TGCGCCAGCAGCTCTATAGGGGGTATGGGAAACACCATATATTTT.

The chain recombines TRBV6-5 with TRBJ1-2, with D perhaps matching TRBD1 (6 bases). The germline CDR1 and CDR2 sequences are MNHEY and SVGAGI. The CDR3 contains 14 residues. V was trimmed by 10 bases and J by 4 bases, leaving 19 bases between them. This CDR3 is CATSRQGTGYGYTF. The DNA of the CDR3 is TGTGCCACCTCACGTCAGGGGACGGGCTATGGCTACACCTTC.

This clone was picked up one time. The V and J genes are TRBV6-2 or TRBV6-3 and TRBJ1-1; the D is unclear. This CDR3 has 13 residues. Deletions cut 2 bases from V and 1 base from J, with 5 bases between. Germline CDR1 and CDR2: MNHEY and SVGEGT. The CDR3 protein is CASSYVENTEAFF. CDR3 in DNA: TGTGCCAGCAGTTACGTAGAGAACACTGAAGCTTTCTTT.

The chain combines TRBV5-4 with TRBJ1-3, with TRBD1 as a possible D gene (5 bases). Germline V lookup: CDR1 SGHNT, CDR2 YYREEE (reference sequence). The CDR3 is 15 residues long. V lost 3 bases to trimming and J lost 4 bases, with 14 bases between them. The CDR3 nucleotides are TGTGCCAGCAGCTCCCTGGCCGGGGGAGGAAACACCATATATTTT. Translated, it gives CASSSLAGGGNTIYF.

This clone was observed a single time. This chain links TRBV18 with TRBJ2-7, with 15 bases that match TRBD2. V lost 5 bases and J lost 0; bases outside the gene matches: 11. This CDR3 has 19 amino acids. Germline CDR1 reads KGHSH; CDR2 reads LQKENI. In DNA form, the CDR3 reads TGTGCCAGCTCATCCACCGGGACTAGCGGGAGGAGACCCTCCTACGAGCAGTACTTC. It specifies CASSSTGTSGRRPSYEQYF.

The CDR3 bases are TGTGCCAGCTCACCACGGGCGGGAGATGAGGAGACCCAGTACTTC. This encodes CASSPRAGDEETQYF. The chain uses TRBV18 and TRBJ2-5, with 7 bases fitting TRBD2. CDR1 and CDR2 from the germline V gene are KGHSH and LQKENI. The CDR3 consists of 15 residues. The V gene end was trimmed by 1 base and the J gene end by 5 bases; junction bases not matched to a gene: 7.

The J gene is TRBJ2-5, the V gene TRBV28; D gene uncertain. Germline CDR1 and CDR2: MDHEN and SYDVKM. V lost 1 base and J lost 4, with 4 bases in between. The CDR3 is 12 amino acids. CDR3 protein: CASSLSSETQYF. The CDR3 nucleotides read TGTGCCAGCAGTTTATCCTCAGAGACCCAGTACTTC.

The chain joins TRBV15 to TRBJ2-3, with D possibly matching TRBD2 (5 bases). This CDR3 is 15 amino acids long. V lost 4 bases to trimming and J lost 1 base, with 12 bases between them. From germline, CDR1 is LNHNV and CDR2 YYDKDF (reference sequence). The CDR3, as DNA: TGTGCCACCAGCAAGTCTAGCACAGGCACAGATACGCAGTATTTT. Translating it yields CATSKSSTGTDTQYF. Complete variable domain (other parts from reference TRBV15 and TRBJ2-3): DAMVIQNPRYQVTQFGKPVTLSCSQTLNHNVMYWYQQKSSQAPKLLFHYYDKDFNNEADTPDNFQSRRPNTSFCFLDIRSPGLGDTAMYLCATSKSSTGTDTQYFGPGTRLTVL.

This chain joins TRBV9 and TRBJ2-7; 14 bases are shared with TRBD2. CDR3 size: 16 residues. V dropped 3 bases and J dropped 2; count of bases not matched to a gene: 4. The germline CDR1 and CDR2 sequences are SGDLS and YYNGEE. As DNA, the CDR3 is TGTGCCAGCAGCGAACGACTAGCGGGAGGGCCCTACGAGCAGTACTTC. It specifies CASSERLAGGPYEQYF.

The chain links TRBV2 to TRBJ1-6; no clear D. Looked up from germline, CDR1 is SNHLY and CDR2 is FYNNEI. With 4 bases removed from V and 10 bases from J, the gap between germline ends came to 8 bases. The length of the CDR3 is 12 residues. This CDR3 reads CASSVEGSPLHF. The CDR3 DNA is TGTGCCAGCAGTGTAGAGGGATCACCCCTCCACTTT.

The J gene is TRBJ2-3, the V gene TRBV28, with D uncertain. The V gene lost 3 bases and the J gene lost 2 bases, with 9 bases spanning the gap. Germline values: CDR1 MDHEN, CDR2 SYDVKM. CDR3 length equals 14 residues. This chain's CDR3 is CASSLGRSTDTQYF. CDR3 DNA sequence: TGTGCCAGCAGTTTGGGCCGGTCCACAGATACGCAGTATTTT.

CDR3 coding DNA: TGTGCCAGCAGTTCACAAAGGTTGACTAGCGGGAGGTTCAATGAGCAGTTCTTC. This encodes CASSSQRLTSGRFNEQFF. The V call is TRBV27, the J call TRBJ2-1; 13 bases map to TRBD2. Germline CDR1 is MNHEY and CDR2 is SMNVEV (reference sequence). V lost 4 bases and J lost 6; bases outside the gene matches: 12. The CDR3 is 18 residues long.

For this clone: A junction boundary mismatches the germline segment, possibly from a read error. The V call is TRBV7-9, the J call TRBJ2-7, with 7 bases fitting TRBD2. CDR1 is SEHNR and CDR2 is FQNEAQ in the germline V gene (reference sequence). This CDR3 has 15 residues. The CDR3 protein is CASGLWAGELYEQYF. CDR3 in DNA: TGTGCCAGCGGCTTGTGGGCGGGAGAGTTATACGAGCAGTACTTC.

The chain couples TRBV7-9 to TRBJ2-5; no clear D. Germline V gene data show CDR1 as SEHNR and CDR2 as FQNEAQ (reference sequence). V dropped 1 base and J dropped 2 bases, with 11 bases sitting between them. The CDR3 length is 15 residues. The CDR3, as DNA: TGTGCCAGCAGCTTAGTGGAAGCGTTGCAAGAGACCCAGTACTTC. Its translation: CASSLVEALQETQYF.

CDR3 nucleotides: TGTGCCAGCAGCCGGGACAAGAGCTCCTACAATGAGCAGTTCTTC. Its translation is CASSRDKSSYNEQFF. The V and J genes are TRBV21-1 and TRBJ2-1; the D call TRBD1 from the table was never checked on the DNA. TRBV21-1 constitutes a pseudogene. CDR3 length: 15 amino acids.

The V and J genes are TRBV24-1 and TRBJ2-3; D perhaps matches TRBD1 (6 bases). The germline gives CDR1 KGHDR, CDR2 SFDVKD. CDR3 length: 15 amino acids. V gave up 1 base and J gave up 6 bases, with 13 bases separating them. Written as DNA, the CDR3 is TGTGCCACCAGTGATTTACCCCAGGGGACGGATACGCAGTATTTT. It is translated as CATSDLPQGTDTQYF.

The genes are TRBV2 and TRBJ2-5, with unresolved D. The germline gives CDR1 SNHLY, CDR2 FYNNEI. Trimming cost V 3 bases and J 1 base, with 6 bases left between them. The CDR3 covers 13 residues. CDR3 DNA sequence: TGTGCCAGCAGTGAGCCGGGCCAAGAGACCCAGTACTTC. This codes for CASSEPGQETQYF. The full variable domain, in which reference TRBV2 and TRBJ2-5 provide the parts outside the CDR3, is EPEVTQTPSHQVTQMGQEVILRCVPISNHLYFYWYRQILGQKVEFLVSFYNNEISEKSEIFDDQFSVERPDGSNFTLKIRSTKLEDSAMYFCASSEPGQETQYFGPGTRLLVL.

This clone was observed a single time. The rearrangement links TRBV7-3 to TRBJ2-7; 8 bases map to TRBD2. CDR1 and CDR2 (germline): SGHTA, FQGTGA. This CDR3 comprises 14 residues. Losses at the gene ends were 3 bases for V and 5 bases for J; bases not matched to a gene: 6. For the CDR3, the DNA is TGTGCCAGCAGCTTTGGTAGCGGGATCAACGAGCAGTACTTC. Its protein is CASSFGSGINEQYF. The whole variable domain, filled in from reference TRBV7-3 and TRBJ2-7, reads GAGVSQTPSNKVTEKGKYVELRCDPISGHTALYWYRQSLGQGPEFLIYFQGTGAADDSGLPNDRFFAVRPEGSVSTLKIQRTERGDSAVYLCASSFGSGINEQYFGPGTRLTVT.

This clone was detected only a few times. The rearrangement links TRBV7-2 to TRBJ1-2, with D possibly TRBD1 on 5 matching bases. Germline values: CDR1 SGHTA, CDR2 FQGNSA. This CDR3 has 14 amino acids. The V and J ends lost 3 bases and 0 bases respectively, with 8 bases between them. CDR3 sequence (DNA): TGTGCCAGCAGCTTGGGGGGAGCTAACTATGGCTACACCTTC. Its protein is CASSLGGANYGYTF.

This clone was recorded once. The rearrangement joins TRBV6-4 to TRBJ2-7; a weak D match, TRBD2 (7 bases). With 5 bases removed from V and 5 bases from J, the gap between germline ends came to 19 bases. The germline V gene encodes CDR1 MRHNA and CDR2 SNTAGT. The CDR3 runs 15 residues. The CDR3 DNA reads TGTGCCAGCAGTCCCCGGGGAGGGGGAGACCACGAGCAGTACTTC. This codes for CASSPRGGGDHEQYF.

V gene TRBV3-1 (or the pseudogene TRBV3-2) combines with J gene TRBJ2-5, with TRBD1 matching 12 bases. CDR3 length equals 14 residues. The germline V gene encodes CDR1 LGHDT and CDR2 YNNKEL (reference sequence). Trimming cost V 6 bases and J 5 bases; bases outside gene matches: 4. The CDR3 protein is CASSPGTGGETQYF. The CDR3, as DNA: TGTGCCAGCAGTCCCGGGACAGGGGGCGAGACCCAGTACTTC.

This clone has a single count. The chain recombines TRBV2 with TRBJ1-1; possible D gene TRBD1, 6 bases. The germline V gene encodes CDR1 SNHLY and CDR2 FYNNEI. The CDR3 is made up of 13 amino acids. Trimming left V 7 bases short and J 0 bases short, with 9 bases between. CDR3 loop: CASNGQMNTEAFF. The CDR3 DNA is TGTGCCAGCAACGGACAGATGAACACTGAAGCTTTCTTT.

The J gene is TRBJ1-1, the V gene TRBV5-5, with 11 bases identical to TRBD1. The CDR3 is made up of 16 amino acids. Looked up from germline, CDR1 is SGHKS and CDR2 is YYEKEE (reference sequence). V lost 0 bases to trimming and J lost 5 bases; unmatched junction nucleotides: 6. The CDR3, as DNA: TGTGCCAGCAGCTTGGGTCGGACAGGGGGCTTTACTGAAGCTTTCTTT. Translated, it gives CASSLGRTGGFTEAFF. The entire variable domain, with the rest obtained from reference TRBV5-5 and TRBJ1-1, is as follows: DAGVTQSPTHLIKTRGQQVTLRCSPISGHKSVSWYQQVLGQGPQFIFQYYEKEERGRGNFPDRFSARQFPNYSSELNVNALLLGDSALYLCASSLGRTGGFTEAFFGQGTRLTVV.

The rearrangement joins TRBV7-2 to TRBJ2-6; 10 bases map to TRBD1. V gave up 5 bases and J gave up 0 bases; unmatched junction bases: 7. Germline CDR1 and CDR2: SGHTA and FQGNSA. CDR3 length equals 18 residues. In DNA, the CDR3 is TGTGCCAGCAGCCCGCCTGGGACAGGGGTCTCTGGGGCCAACGTCCTGACTTTC. This encodes CASSPPGTGVSGANVLTF.

The V and J genes are TRBV3-1 (or the pseudogene TRBV3-2) and TRBJ2-1; TRBD2 matches at 11 bases. The germline V gene encodes CDR1 LGHDT and CDR2 YNNKEL (reference sequence). The CDR3 runs 15 residues. After removal of 5 bases from V and 7 bases from J, the junction contained 7 bases not matched to a gene. CDR3 sequence (DNA): TGTGCCAGCAGCACTAGCGGGAGAATGTTGAATGAGCAGTTCTTC. It yields the protein CASSTSGRMLNEQFF.